The clone carrying this TCR beta chain was observed a handful of times. The investigators amplified TCR beta CDR3 regions from RNA transcripts. First-round RT-PCR targeting the TCR CDR3 was performed with the HTBI primer set. MiXCR, run by TCRdb on the multiplex PCR reads, gives a single entry per CDR3 protein. The sample includes roughly 93,000 distinct CDR3 sequences, approximately 42% of them seen just once. Uncontrolled infection, other autoimmune disease, pregnancy or lactation barred patients from enrollment. The data were obtained in a study of T cells in Graves' hyperthyroidism and ophthalmopathy. The CDR3 totals 15 residues. Trimming took off 8 bases at V and 3 bases at J, with 20 bases between the two ends.

Sequenced: peripheral blood or thyroid tissue (not recorded which). The sequence was collected from a woman aged 30 to 39 with Graves' hyperthyroidism. This chain links TRBV12-3 or TRBV12-4 with TRBJ2-7; no firm D call. The CDR3 sequence: CASSPLGGSNYEQYF. CDR3 in DNA: TGTGCCAGCTCACCACTTGGCGGTTCTAACTACGAGCAGTACTTC.